This T cell receptor (beta chain) comes out of a study of shared clonotypes between healthy human individuals (TCRdb year 2020). The study in broad terms: The cohort included a few men and two women between 18 and 49 years of age. Each donor's leukapheresis produced roughly between roughly 0.85 and 9.5 billion PBMCs. Blood TCR repertoires of roughly five healthy adults were deeply sequenced to estimate repertoire size and the extent of clonotype sharing between individuals. To increase sequencing depth and limit assay-specific biases, different laboratories used diverse techniques to prepare libraries and sequence TCR repertoires. For each donor, CD4 naive and CD4 memory were each run on three plates, CD8 naive on two plates, and CD8 memory on one plate.

About this clone: Its specific antigen is unknown. There are no base qualities to consult, and no much larger clone falls within one base.

From cysteine to phenylalanine, the CDR3 is 13 amino acids long. The only DNA kept is the CDR3, 39 bases in frame from the first base. Per the germline V gene, SGHDT is the CDR1 and YYEEEE is the CDR2. V gives up 5 bases and J gives up 5 bases, and the segment between their germline ends measures 11 bases. Using the deep immunoSEQ assay, TCR CDR3 regions were amplified from genomic DNA by multiplex PCR. Extracted genomic DNA from each cell subset was distributed evenly across all wells of several immunoSEQ 96-well plates, and each plate was treated as a replicate. For sorted subsets, each replicate PCR was loaded with approximately 0.2 ug genomic DNA, equivalent to some 27,000 T cell genomes. Purified libraries were measured with a Qubit 3.0 fluorometer, size-checked on a Bioanalyzer 2100, and measured again with the KAPA Library Quantification kit. A separate single-read 150-cycle Illumina NextSeq 550 flow cell was used to sequence each immunoSEQ 96-well plate. The paper's processing steps were these. The immunoSEQ output contained only junctional sequences without quality scores, so filtering could not match that applied to full-length reads. Sequences were annotated with PyIR, a Python wrapper for IgBLAST v1.9, and V/J genes and CDR3 were assigned using IMGT germline references. Reads with weak V/J assignments (E-value above 1e-6), missing CDR3, stop codons, out-of-frame junctions, or ambiguous translated residues were removed. A V3J clonotype was defined by an identical inferred V gene, J gene, and CDR3 amino acid sequence. The percentage overlap between two repertoires was calculated by dividing the number of shared unique clonotypes by the size of the smaller repertoire. Three approaches were used to assess repertoire richness: RTK rarefaction, the Chao1 estimator, and Recon v2.1 estimates of unobserved clonotypes. OLGA was used to compute generation probabilities for all TCRbeta clonotypes that the gDNA method yielded from four donors. TCRdb obtained this table from immuneACCESS and retained in-frame rearrangements with V and J assigned. These tables miss some clones; where compared with another copy, unresolved V genes account for less than half of the shortfall, and the remainder is unexplained. V and J calls and clone size come straight from that table; D and trimming were deduced from the DNA. This sample holds more than 1 million clones; approximately 80% were observed only once. 0.4% to 0.55% of the sample is taken by the ten largest.

What the authors observed across the whole study: Rarefaction of sorted-subset datasets indicated incomplete sequencing despite the large sequencing depth. Approximately 5% of naive CD4, roughly 3.6% of naive CD8, approximately 2.2% of memory CD4, and around 0.42% of memory CD8 clonotypes were shared across several donors. Pairwise subsampling led to the expectation that sequencing depth would affect the degree of clonotype sharing among donors. The genetic and exposure-history diversity represented was limited by the small number of donors. Only blood was sampled, and tissue TCR repertoires likely differ from those in blood. Larger estimated clonotype richness was generally found for naive subsets than for memory subsets. Compared with non-shared clonotypes, the clonotypes found in all four sorted-subset donors had higher generation probabilities.

Healthy HIV-negative adults with no recently reported acute infections or vaccinations were included as donors. Only Caucasian adults living in Nashville, Tennessee, USA were represented among the donors. CD4+ T cells were enriched through magnetic negative selection, after which naive cells were positively selected on CD45RA and the remaining negative fraction served as the memory subset. Blood was obtained by leukapheresis, after which PBMCs were separated by Ficoll-Histopaque density gradient centrifugation and cryopreserved in liquid nitrogen vapor phase. Analytical flow cytometry was used to check the purity and quantity of each magnetically sorted T cell population. Genomic DNA was isolated from every sorted fraction and measured by UV absorbance on a Nanodrop 2000c.

Recombination joined TRBV5-6 with TRBJ2-1; matching of 5 bases hints at TRBD2 as the D gene. The receptor was derived from a man in his late teens or twenties in good health. Some clones in this sample may be carry-over from other donors' samples. Sample: memory CD4+ T cells from PBMCs. What this sample's cell subset or site label stands for: CD45RA-negative fraction. The CDR3 reads as follows: CASSGGRDNEQFF. The DNA sequence is TGTGCCAGCAGTGGAGGTCGGGACAATGAGCAGTTCTTC.